The entry below describes one T cell receptor (beta chain). Its target is unknown. The entry originates in a study of blood T cells in healthy people across ages. Between the trimmed V and J ends, which lost 3 bases and 1 base, there was a span of 10 bases. Germline V gives CDR1 SGHRS, CDR2 YFSETQ. The CDR3 loop spans 14 amino acids. Study-wide points: The fall in TCR beta diversity per million T cells was roughly linear with age.

A second roughly 6 to 11 cycle PCR used barcoded and J-beta primers. MiXCR was run by TCRdb on the 5' RACE reads, yielding one entry per CDR3 protein. This table holds around 500,000 distinct CDR3 sequences, roughly a quarter found once. The sample also formed part of further work on T cells of mothers and their children.

The sample taken for sequencing was blood. The TCR was taken from a boy aged 2 to 10 in good health. The chain joins TRBV5-1 to TRBJ1-1, with TRBD1 as a possible D gene (6 bases). CDR3 in DNA: TGCGCCAGCAGCTGGGGACAATCGAACACTGAAGCTTTCTTT. It codes for CASSWGQSNTEAFF.